The following is a T cell receptor (beta chain) sequence with its context. Its antigen is undetermined. This CDR3 has 13 residues. CDR1 and CDR2 from the germline V gene are SGHDT and YYEEEE. In preparing the TRB cDNA libraries, 5' RACE with UMI labels was used. For each CDR3 protein, TCRdb gives one entry from its re-call of the 5' RACE reads, without DNA. This repertoire includes under 150,000 distinct CDR3 sequences. This entry is derived from a study of CXCR3-negative and CXCR3-positive naive CD8 T cells. The study's findings and limits: Comparably high diversity marked both naive subsets, whereas memory CD8+ cells had much lower diversity. More hydrophobic TRB CDR3s occurred in CXCR3-positive than in CXCR3-negative naive cells.

The sequencing input was naive CXCR3+ CD8+ T cells from blood. Described subset: CD45RO-CCR7+CD27+CD95- naive CD8+ T cells expressing CXCR3 (TNR3+). The chain employs TRBV5-6 and TRBJ2-1. The TCR comes from a human donor in good health. Some clones in this sample may be carry-over from other donors' samples. CDR3 sequence reads: CASSPGPYNEQFF. The full variable domain, in which reference TRBV5-6 and TRBJ2-1 provide the parts outside the CDR3, is DAGVTQSPTHLIKTRGQQVTLRCSPKSGHDTVSWYQQALGQGPQFIFQYYEEEERQRGNFPDRFSGHQFPNYSSELNVNALLLGDSALYLCASSPGPYNEQFFGPGTRLTVL.